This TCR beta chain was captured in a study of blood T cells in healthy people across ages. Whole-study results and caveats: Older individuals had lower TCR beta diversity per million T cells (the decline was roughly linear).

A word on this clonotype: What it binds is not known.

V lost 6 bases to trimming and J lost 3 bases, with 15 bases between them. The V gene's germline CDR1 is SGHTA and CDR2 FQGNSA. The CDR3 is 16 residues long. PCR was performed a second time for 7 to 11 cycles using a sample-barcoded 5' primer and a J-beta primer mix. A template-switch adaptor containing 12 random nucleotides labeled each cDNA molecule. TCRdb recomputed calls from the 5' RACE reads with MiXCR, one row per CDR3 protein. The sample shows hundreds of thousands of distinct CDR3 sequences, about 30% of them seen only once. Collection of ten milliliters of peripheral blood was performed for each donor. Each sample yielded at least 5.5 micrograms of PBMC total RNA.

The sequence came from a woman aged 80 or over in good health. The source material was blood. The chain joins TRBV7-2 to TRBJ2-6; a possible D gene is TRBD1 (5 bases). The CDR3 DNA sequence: TGTGCCAGCAGACGAAGCACAGGTGATGGGGCCAACGTCCTGACTTTC. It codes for CASRRSTGDGANVLTF.